The 10 T cell receptor beta chains given below trace back to one sample, sequenced in a study of OX40 agonist ivuxolimab in advanced cancers. This table comes from immunoSEQ multiplex PCR, and its TCRdb copy is limited to in-frame clones, with some not included. In the table there are fewer than 95,000 clones, 80% to 90% of which are singletons. The sequences come from CD4+ or CD8+ T cells sorted from blood, collected in a trial of the OX40 agonist ivuxolimab. These TCRs come from an adult with an advanced solid tumor such as melanoma, head and neck, liver or kidney cancer.

The genes are TRBV7-9 and TRBJ1-1; D not resolved. The V end lost 7 bases, the J end lost 3 bases, and 21 bases lay between the germline ends. The germline V gene has CDR1 SEHNR and CDR2 FQNEAQ (reference sequence). The CDR3 covers 16 residues. The CDR3 coding sequence is TGTGCCAGCACCCCCCCCGGGGTGGGCGTGGACACTGAAGCTTTCTTT. Amino acids: CASTPPGVGVDTEAFF.

In nucleotides, the CDR3 is TGTGCCAGCAGCCCAATAAGTGCTGAAGCTTTCTTT. It encodes CASSPISAEAFF. The rearrangement uses TRBV7-8 and TRBJ1-1; the D is unclear. In germline, CDR1 is SGHVS, CDR2 FQNEAQ. This CDR3 spans 12 amino acids. The V end lost 5 bases, the J end lost 6 bases, and 10 bases lay between the germline ends.

V and J are TRBV5-1 and TRBJ2-5, with D maybe TRBD1 (6 bases). Germline V gene sequence: CDR1 SGHRS, CDR2 YFSETQ. The CDR3 is 14 amino acids. The V end lost 1 base, the J end lost 0 bases, and 7 bases lay between the germline ends. The CDR3 nucleotides read TGCGCCAGCAGCTTGTACAGGGACCAAGAGACCCAGTACTTC. This encodes CASSLYRDQETQYF.

This clone was picked up a small number of times. This rearrangement joins TRBV28 to TRBJ2-7, with 7 bases that match TRBD1. Germline values: CDR1 MDHEN, CDR2 SYDVKM. The CDR3 totals 14 residues. The CDR3 reads CASSLTGDPGTIRV. In nucleotides, the CDR3 is TGTGCCAGCAGTTTAACAGGGGATCCGGGTACGATACGCGTC.

V is TRBV30 and J is TRBJ2-2, with D possibly called TRBD1 or TRBD2 (5 bases each). Germline lookup yields CDR1 GTSNPN and CDR2 SVGIG (reference sequence). Trimming cost V 0 bases and J 7 bases, with 12 bases left between them. The CDR3 totals 14 residues. CDR3 in DNA: TGTGCCTGGAGTGTTGAGGGGCTTATCGGGGAGCTGTTTTTT. It yields the protein CAWSVEGLIGELFF.

This clone was recorded only once. A much larger clone lies a single base off, so this may be a read error. The V call is TRBV5-8, the J call TRBJ2-7, with no clear D. The CDR3 covers 11 residues. CDR1 and CDR2 (germline): SGHTS, YDEGEE. The V and J ends lost 4 bases and 0 bases respectively, with 2 bases between them. The CDR3 coding sequence is TGTGCCAGCAGCCCCTCCTACGAGCAGTACTTC. Translated, it gives CASSPSYEQYF.

The genes are TRBV19 and TRBJ1-1; D ambiguous. The CDR3 loop spans 15 amino acids. V lost 4 bases and J lost 0, with 12 bases in between. Germline CDR1 and CDR2: LNHDA and SQIVND (reference sequence). CDR3 protein: CASSRSRDMNTEAFF. The CDR3 region has the DNA TGTGCCAGTAGTAGGAGTAGAGATATGAACACTGAAGCTTTCTTT.

The genes are TRBV28 and TRBJ1-2; tentatively, D is TRBD1 (6 bases). Germline CDR1 is MDHEN and CDR2 is SYDVKM. There are 12 residues in the CDR3. The V and J ends lost 5 bases and 8 bases respectively, with 12 bases between them. The CDR3 region is CASSLARGGYTF. The CDR3 DNA reads as TGTGCCAGCAGTCTAGCCAGGGGAGGCTACACCTTC.

Here the CDR3 reads CASSGSGRGADTQYF. In DNA, the CDR3 is TGTGCCAGCAGCGGTAGCGGGAGGGGGGCAGATACGCAGTATTTT. The V and J genes are TRBV9 and TRBJ2-3; 11 positions agree with TRBD2. The V gene's germline CDR1 is SGDLS and CDR2 YYNGEE. V shed 3 bases, J shed 4 bases, and the junction held 4 bases outside the gene matches. There are 15 residues in the CDR3.

The rearrangement links TRBV7-2 to TRBJ1-6, with TRBD1 matching over 8 bases. The CDR3 has 15 residues. Losses at the gene ends were 1 base for V and 11 bases for J; bases not matched to a gene: 7. Germline-derived CDR1 and CDR2 are SGHTA and FQGNSA. The CDR3 DNA is TGTGCCAGCAGCTTAGATCAGGGGGCATTACCACCCCTCCACTTT. Residues: CASSLDQGALPPLHF.